The clone carrying this TCR beta chain was found once. The antigen remains unidentified. The source of the sample is a study of cytotoxic CD8 clonotypes in ibrutinib-treated CLL. Sequencing sought depths of 1 in 200,000 to 1 in 1 million T cells. Profiling relied on immunoSEQ multiplex PCR, and the TCRdb table lists in-frame clones only, not all of them. The table has some 120,000 clones, roughly 60% seen once. Findings and caveats of the study: Public clonotypes, rarely seen, contracted or held steady on treatment. Sustained-remission and progressing patients had unequal sampling times.

This CDR3 spans 13 amino acids. CDR1 and CDR2 (germline): GTSNPN, SVGIG (reference sequence). The J segment lost 7 bases and the V segment lost 7 bases, leaving 10 bases of the junction unmatched. The origin of this receptor is a human donor with chronic lymphocytic leukemia. Sample: PBMCs, taken after 24 months of ibrutinib treatment. The chain recombines TRBV30 with TRBJ2-7, with 10 bases lining up with TRBD1. DNA of the CDR3: TGTGCCTCGCAATGGACAGGGGGAGATGAGCAGTACTTC. Its protein is CASQWTGGDEQYF. The entire variable domain, with the rest obtained from reference TRBV30 and TRBJ2-7, is as follows: SQTIHQWPATLVQPVGSPLSLECTVEGTSNPNLYWYRQAAGRGLQLLFYSVGIGQISSEVPQNLSASRPQDRQFILSSKKLLLSDSGFYLCASQWTGGDEQYFGPGTRLTVT.